This T cell receptor (beta chain) was documented in a study of regulatory dendritic cells for organ transplantation. Regarding this clone: Its antigen is as yet unknown.

Per germline, CDR1 SGHNT and CDR2 YYREEE (reference sequence). Deletions cut 4 bases from V and 8 bases from J, with 18 bases between. The CDR3 consists of 14 residues. Clones were read by immunoSEQ multiplex PCR, and TCRdb kept only the in-frame ones, dropping some. The profile shows approximately 22,000 clones, about 85% of them singletons. Sorted T cells were CFSE-labeled and cultured approximately five days with allogeneic regulatory or mature dendritic cells at 1:10. The specimen was naive CD4+ T cells from blood cultured with dendritic cells. The subset was: CD45RA+ naive T cells. The V gene is TRBV5-4, the J gene TRBJ1-1; perhaps TRBD1 as D (5 bases). The TCR originated in a human donor in good health. CDR3 in DNA: TGTGCCAGCAGCCACCCAGAGGGACTGGGGGAAGCTTTCTTT. This codes for CASSHPEGLGEAFF.